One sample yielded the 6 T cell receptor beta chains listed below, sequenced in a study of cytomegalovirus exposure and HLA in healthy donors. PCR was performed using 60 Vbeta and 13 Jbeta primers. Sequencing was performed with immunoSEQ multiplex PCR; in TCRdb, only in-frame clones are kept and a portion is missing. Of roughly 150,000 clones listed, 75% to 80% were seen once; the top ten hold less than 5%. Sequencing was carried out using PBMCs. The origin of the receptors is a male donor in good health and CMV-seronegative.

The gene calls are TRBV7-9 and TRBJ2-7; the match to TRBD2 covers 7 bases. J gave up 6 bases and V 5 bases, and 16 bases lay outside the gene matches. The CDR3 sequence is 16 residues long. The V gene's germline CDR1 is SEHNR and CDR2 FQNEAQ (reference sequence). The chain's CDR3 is CASSTTAGAGFREQYF. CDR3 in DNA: TGTGCCAGCAGCACGACGGCGGGAGCGGGGTTCCGCGAGCAGTACTTC.

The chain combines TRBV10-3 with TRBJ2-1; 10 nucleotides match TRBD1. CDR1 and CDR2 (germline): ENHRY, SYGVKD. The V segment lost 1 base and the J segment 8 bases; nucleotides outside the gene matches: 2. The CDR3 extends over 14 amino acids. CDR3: CAISEWGTGDEQFF. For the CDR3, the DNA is TGTGCCATCAGTGAGTGGGGGACAGGGGATGAGCAGTTCTTC.

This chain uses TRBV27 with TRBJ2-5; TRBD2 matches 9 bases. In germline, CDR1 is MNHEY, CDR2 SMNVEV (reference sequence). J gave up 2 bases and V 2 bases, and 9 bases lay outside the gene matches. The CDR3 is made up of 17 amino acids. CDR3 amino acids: CASSLGTAGGRQETQYF. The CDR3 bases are TGTGCCAGCAGTTTAGGGACGGCGGGGGGGCGTCAAGAGACCCAGTACTTC.

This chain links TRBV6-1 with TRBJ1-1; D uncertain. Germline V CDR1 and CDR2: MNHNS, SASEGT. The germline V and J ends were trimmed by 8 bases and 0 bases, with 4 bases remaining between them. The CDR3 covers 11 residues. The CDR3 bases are TGTGCCAGCTATCTGAACACTGAAGCTTTCTTT. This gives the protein CASYLNTEAFF.

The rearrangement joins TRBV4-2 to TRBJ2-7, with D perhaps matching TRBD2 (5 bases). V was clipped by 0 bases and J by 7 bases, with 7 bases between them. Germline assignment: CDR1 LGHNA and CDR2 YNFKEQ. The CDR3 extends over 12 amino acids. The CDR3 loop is CASSQDWREQYF. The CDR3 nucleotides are TGTGCCAGCAGCCAAGATTGGAGGGAGCAGTACTTC.

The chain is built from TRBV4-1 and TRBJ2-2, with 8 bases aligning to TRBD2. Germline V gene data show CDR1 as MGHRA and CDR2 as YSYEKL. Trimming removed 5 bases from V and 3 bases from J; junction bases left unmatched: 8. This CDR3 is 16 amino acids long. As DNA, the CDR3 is TGCGCCAGCAGCGCCAGGTCGGGAGGGGACACCGGGGAGCTGTTTTTT. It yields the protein CASSARSGGDTGELFF.